This T cell receptor (beta chain) was sequenced in a study of tissue T cells after allogeneic stem cell transplantation. Points from the study as a whole: This small cohort was clinically heterogeneous, and sampling depth was a limitation. Tissue-detected TCR repertoire was only partly captured by blood and spleen T cells. Alloreactivity or antigen specificity of tissue TCRs was not determined; some clones might be host cells. TCR repertoires tracked anatomic similarity, regardless of disease or transplant status.

The table came from immunoSEQ multiplex PCR; TCRdb's copy has only in-frame clones and leaves some out. The table includes some 19,000 clones, approximately 69% detected once. Comments on this clone: The antigen is undetermined. Gene names are the mouse ones.

The source of this sequence is a female BALB/c mouse in good health. MHC haplotype: H2-d. The sequencing sample was made of blood.

The chain's CDR3 is CTCSAGTANTEVFF. Incomplete CDR3 DNA: TGCACCTGCAGTGCCGGGACAGCAAACACAGAAGTCTTC. The chain couples TRBV1 to TRBJ1-1; 7 bases align to TRBD1. The read gets to within 1 residue of the CDR3 end, and the germline J gene fills in the rest. CDR3 length: 14 amino acids. Germline CDR1 NSQYPW, CDR2 LRSPGD (reference sequence). J gave up 0 bases and V 3 bases, and 1 base lay outside the gene matches.